This T cell receptor beta chain originates from a study of blood T cell repertoires in COVID-19. Across the whole study: The study drew acute and convalescent COVID-19 samples from the United States, Italy and Spain. Sample material is recorded as cDNA or gDNA derived from T cells, B-cell-depleted T cells, or PBMCs.

In its sample, this clone was seen once. Germline CDR1 reads KGHSH; CDR2 reads LQKENI. CDR3 length equals 17 residues. V trimming: 3 bases; J trimming: 2 bases; junction bases outside the gene matches: 5. As processed by the authors: Amplifying reference gene primers gave estimates of nucleated cell counts. Profiled with immunoSEQ multiplex PCR; TCRdb holds only in-frame clones, not every one. From that table come the V and J calls and clone size; the DNA was used to work out D and trimming. This table has approximately 94,000 clones, 88% appearing once. This TCR came from a woman older than 75 with active COVID-19. The chain uses TRBV18 and TRBJ2-1, with TRBD2 identical over 12 bases. Sequenced material: peripheral blood. CDR3 sequence: CASSPSLAGGTYNEQFF. The CDR3 DNA is TGTGCCAGCTCACCTTCACTAGCGGGAGGAACCTACAATGAGCAGTTCTTC.